This TCR beta chain was found in a study of human T cells and chemical hapten exposure. Study-level findings and limits: Relative to controls, expanded TCRs formed significantly more large CDR3 similarity clusters.

The CDR3 runs 15 residues. The germline V gene has CDR1 PRHDT and CDR2 FYEKMQ (reference sequence). Trimming left V 9 bases short and J 0 bases short, with 15 bases between. The time point: patch test 1, 2 weeks after DPC sensitization. Documented treatment: therapeutic diphenylcyclopropenone sensitization with weekly scalp DPC. At every patch-test visit, blood was drawn before the patch test was applied. Patients had alopecia, were aged 18 to 70, and were not pregnant. At least ten counts were recorded for this clonotype. Its antigen is currently unknown. TCRdb reprocessed the RACE reads via MiXCR and lists one record per CDR3 protein. In the table there are roughly 380,000 distinct CDR3 sequences, 4.8% of which are singletons.

The source was whole blood, collected in connection with sensitization to the hapten diphenylcyclopropenone (DPC). The rearrangement links TRBV13 to TRBJ1-3, with D perhaps matching TRBD1 (5 bases). This receptor was identified in a woman aged 50 to 60 with alopecia areata. Some clones in this sample may be carry-over from other donors' samples. CDR3 residues: CASRGVGFSGNTIYF. The DNA for the CDR3 is TGTGCCAGTAGAGGGGTCGGCTTCTCTGGAAACACCATATATTTT.